Sequencing of this T cell receptor beta chain was carried out in a study of response to subunit inactivated influenza vaccine. Comments on this clonotype: Its antigen remains unidentified.

Findings and caveats of the study: The authors put forward the suggestion that each seasonal influenza vaccination may bring in only a limited number of new T cells.

A single record per CDR3 protein comes from TCRdb applying MiXCR to the RT-PCR reads. The sample carries 700,000 to 800,000 distinct CDR3 sequences, roughly 20% recorded once. Germline assignment: CDR1 SGHDT and CDR2 YYEEEE. The CDR3 totals 15 residues. Trimming left V 0 bases short and J 3 bases short, with 12 bases between. The rearrangement joins TRBV5-6 to TRBJ1-2, with a possible D match to TRBD1 (5 bases). Sequences were derived from PBMCs from blood, sampled roughly 5 days after vaccination. The TCR was taken from a man between 45 and 60 years old who received an inactivated influenza vaccine. The CDR3 loop is CASSLAAGRDYGYTF. The CDR3 nucleotides are TGTGCCAGCAGCTTGGCCGCAGGGAGGGACTATGGCTACACCTTC.